Reported below is one TCR beta chain. Its cognate antigen has yet to be identified. No base quality values were provided; no much bigger clone lies one nucleotide off. The protocol used for the library was the immunoSEQ multiplex PCR assay. A mixture of 60 forward primers for TCR Vbeta segments and 13 reverse primers for TCR Jbeta segments was used in the multiplex PCR. The CDR3 region of rearranged TCR beta genes was amplified from genomic DNA with a multiplex PCR assay. The amplified TCR beta libraries were sequenced on the Illumina HiSeq System as 87-base-pair reads. Per the original workflow: A later analysis counted tens of millions of unique TCR beta chains across the approximately 700 repertoires, and some 11 million of these chains were shared by at least two donors. Raw reads were error-corrected and collapsed into unique sequences with a nearest-neighbor algorithm that merged closely related sequences to remove PCR and sequencing errors. To assign V, D and J gene segments, CDR3 sequences were aligned to IMGT reference sequences. For a sequence to be retained, at least a six-nucleotide match to both a V gene segment and a J gene segment was required. Rearrangements were classified as productive when the CDR3 lacked stop codons and remained in frame with V and J, and all other rearrangements were classified as non-productive. Following IMGT convention, CDR3 was defined as the stretch from the second conserved V-encoded cysteine to the conserved J-encoded phenylalanine. The earlier analysis of roughly 590 of the donors excluded sequences that lacked an unambiguous match to a single V gene segment. An earlier analysis of roughly 590 of the donors called V segments functional above 56.7% productive rearrangements and segregating when the between-donor standard deviation exceeded 5%. To diagnose cytomegalovirus status from the catalog of TCR beta chain sequences, a statistical classification framework was built. V and J gene assignment, in a later analysis, came from comparing TCR nucleotide sequences with IMGT/GENE-DB human TR gene sequences. In a later analysis, CDR3 sequences and most-parsimonious VDJ recombination scenarios were assigned using the TCRdist pipeline. In a later analysis, each TCR beta chain was defined by its CDR3 amino acid sequence together with its V-gene family, and reads lacking a unique V-gene family were excluded. A later analysis removed 450 to 600 highly shared, low-generation-probability nucleotide sequences to deal with suspected cross-contamination and a sequencing artifact. In a later analysis, a clonal expansion index for each public chain was calculated from normalized within-repertoire ranks of inferred template counts. Generation probabilities in a later analysis came from a VDJ recombination model fitted to out-of-frame rearrangements, and those results were checked against IGoR. Hypergeometric tests were used in a later analysis to score TCR-TCR, TCR-HLA and TCR-CMV co-occurrence, with a repertoire-size bias correction applied to the TCR pairs. False discovery rates were estimated in a later analysis by permuting HLA or CMV assignments 20 times. In a later analysis, co-occurring TCRs were grouped using DBSCAN, and TCRdist sequence similarity was added for clustering within HLA-allele-positive subsets. For co-occurrence clustering, repertoires with fewer than 30,000 or more than 120,000 public chains were excluded, along with roughly 5 repertoires with anomalous nucleotide sharing. Held by TCRdb, this immuneACCESS table contains in-frame sequences only and omits some clones. Under half of the omission traces to an unresolved V gene where checked; the cause of the rest is unknown. D and trimming come from the DNA, and the V and J calls and clone size come from that table. The sample data list about 90,000 clones, and roughly three quarters of these were observed just once. Clones ranked in the top ten supply about 2.5% of the sample.

This record comes from a study of cytomegalovirus exposure and HLA in healthy donors (dated 2017 in TCRdb). About the full investigation: In an earlier analysis of fewer than 750 of the donors, 276 Gb of sequence data and about 110 million unique TCR beta sequences from roughly 180 million T cells were reported. Approximately 310 gigabases of sequencing data and 70 million to 85 million unique TCR sequences were included in an early release covering about 600 HLA-typed donors. Of the roughly 410 genotyped donors, 75% to 85% were placed in the genetic ancestry cluster associated with self-reported Caucasian donors. The aim of the study was to test whether cataloging public T cell receptors could identify signatures of past pathogen exposure. The study used immunosequencing to profile the T cell repertoires of 670 or so subjects and linked those repertoires to cytomegalovirus serostatus. Besides the first cohort of about 730 subjects, a separate validation cohort made up of roughly 120 different subjects was used. The study combined high-throughput TCR immunosequencing, statistical association of individual TCRs with disease status, and machine learning to predict cytomegalovirus infection status. A later analysis re-analyzed previously published TCR beta repertoires from 600 to 850 donors and added high-resolution HLA genotyping to study TCR occurrence patterns. Rather than using new phenotypic data, the later analysis identified candidate immune exposures from TCR beta sequences and from how often those sequences occurred across donors. An earlier analysis of about 600 of the donors used high-throughput TCR beta sequencing to judge whether each TCR beta V gene segment behaved as functional or pseudogenic. Donor age, sex, ethnicity and CMV serostatus were collected together with the repertoire data. A later genetic analysis used genome-wide SNP genotypes for about 65% of the 666 donors, treating that subset as a discovery cohort. Every repertoire in the discovery cohort had been generated on one and the same sequencing platform. Both class I and class II loci were covered by HLA typing, at four-digit resolution. The number of typed donors differed by locus: 629-630 for A, B, C, DRB1 and DQB1; about 520 for DQA1; roughly 600 for DPA1; and around 490 for DPB1. A few DR-DQ haplotypes were handled as single units for association and clustering because linkage in the cohort was strong. Among roughly 400 genotyped donors of the cohort, an average of approximately 230,000 unique TCR beta nucleotide sequences were sequenced per donor, about a sixth of them non-productive.

What the study reported, not specific to this receptor: A further reported finding was that TCR beta sequences accurately predicted the HLA-A and HLA-B alleles for most subjects in the first cohort. According to a later analysis, TCR association rates differed among HLA loci, with DRB1 alleles showing the most associated TCRs and HLA-C alleles showing the fewest. Linkage disequilibrium might explain the correlated functional status among segregating V segments, but an unknown experimental factor could not be ruled out. A later analysis found that HLA-associated TCR beta chains were more clonally expanded and had lower generation probabilities than equally common non-associated chains. Because counts were too low, some 17 rarely observed V segments, including chromosome 9 orphons, were excluded from the earlier analysis of some 540 of the donors. Broadly in line with IMGT annotations, most TCR beta V segments showed up in productive rearrangements about 90% or about 30% of the time in an earlier analysis of 450 to 600 of the donors. The authors suggested that the approach could potentially be extended to other disease states and immunological phenotypes. V-gene and J-gene trimming of TCR beta chains was associated with a missense DCLRE1C variant in a later genetic analysis, and the association was replicated in an independent cohort. In a later genetic analysis, fewer N-insertions in productive TCRs were reported among donors in an Asian-associated ancestry cluster than the 666-donor mean. Several of the top co-occurrence clusters appeared to be linked to parvovirus B19, influenza, CMV and Epstein-Barr virus, according to a later analysis. When HLA alleles, especially DR and DQ, strongly co-occurred, TCR associations were difficult to assign to individual alleles. While some public TCRs were present in many individuals, most TCR sequences turned up only very rarely across donors. Because HLA typing was missing for some donors at each locus, association tests included only the typed subset. In vitro tests confirmed that a few of the cytomegalovirus-associated TCR beta chains recognize cytomegalovirus antigens. Only TCR beta chains were sequenced in this cohort, and the absence of alpha or paired-chain data limited detectable features. In both the original and validation cohorts, the classifier was reported to diagnose cytomegalovirus status with high specificity and sensitivity. According to a later analysis, most CMV-associated TCR beta chains appeared to be HLA-restricted, and the HLA associations seemed to be driven largely by CMV exposure. A later analysis associated 16,951 TCR beta sequences with specific HLA alleles at a false discovery rate of 0.05. A cluster of highly shared sequence variants was judged likely to represent a technical artifact of the sequencing pipeline. CMV serostatus was the only immune exposure information available for the cohort. The study gave a list of around 170 TCR beta chains associated with cytomegalovirus. Presence/absence analyses assumed roughly uniform sequencing depth across donors, an assumption that may not hold.

In total, around 600 healthy bone marrow donors made up the cohort. All cohort members were sampled while nominally healthy, although unrecorded immune exposures were likely present. The donor was CMV seronegative and belonged to the group of 352 seronegative cohort members. A peripheral blood sample was collected from each donor, and TCR beta sequencing was performed on peripheral blood mononuclear cells. Genomic DNA was extracted from the blood cell samples with the Qiagen DNeasy Blood Extraction Kit. This TCR was recovered from a man younger than 40 in good health and CMV-seronegative. The sample was PBMCs.

Here is the DNA: TGTGCCAGCAGTAGGGAGGTGAACACCGGGGAGCTGTTTTTT. It encodes CASSREVNTGELFF. The chain joins TRBV6-4 to TRBJ2-2; D gene: possibly TRBD2, on 6 matching bases. Between the V and J ends, shortened by 5 bases and 1 base respectively, the junction contains 8 bases. As encoded in the germline V gene, CDR1 is MRHNA while CDR2 is SNTAGT. The CDR3 holds 14 amino acids from the cysteine to the phenylalanine. Kept here is only the CDR3 DNA, which spans 42 bases and is read in frame from base 1.